This section outlines one T cell receptor (beta chain) sequence together with its context. This entry comes from a study of blood T cell repertoires in COVID-19. The repertoire was sequenced with immunoSEQ multiplex PCR; TCRdb's copy has only in-frame clones and lacks some. Of hundreds of thousands of clones in the sample, about nine tenths were seen once. This TCR derives from a woman between 45 and 65 years old who had recovered from COVID-19. The sequenced sample consisted of peripheral blood.

The DNA of the CDR3 is TGTGCCTGGAGTGTAGTTGGCAGCAATCAGCCCCAGCATTTT. Protein product: CAWSVVGSNQPQHF. The rearrangement joins TRBV30 to TRBJ1-5; no clear D. CDR1 is GTSNPN and CDR2 is SVGIG in the germline V gene (reference sequence). V shed 0 bases and J shed 1 base, with 7 bases lying between them. This CDR3 has 14 amino acids.